Listed below are T cell receptor beta chains from one sample, sequenced in a study of OX40 agonist ivuxolimab in advanced cancers. Produced via immunoSEQ multiplex PCR; TCRdb's table is partial and in-frame only. Of 55,000 to 75,000 clones detected, approximately 80% appear once; the ten largest clones hold roughly 5.2%. Material: CD4+ or CD8+ T cells sorted from blood, obtained in a trial of the OX40 agonist ivuxolimab. The receptors here all came from an adult with an advanced solid tumor such as melanoma, head and neck, liver or kidney cancer. Each CDR3 is given with its conserved first and last residue.

J gene	V gene	CDR3 protein
TRBJ1-1	TRBV5-1	CASSLGTGGDGDTEAFF
TRBJ2-3	TRBV6-4	CASSDRGSADTQYF
TRBJ2-3	TRBV7-3	CASSPSGSTDTQYF
TRBJ2-2	TRBV7-3	CASSSQYTGDTGELFF
TRBJ1-3	TRBV7-9	CASSLVGNTIYF
TRBJ2-7	TRBV19	CASSIDRSSGRQQYF
TRBJ1-2	TRBV7-9	CATLNRGHGTKPNYGYTF
TRBJ2-1	TRBV15	CATSRDLASANEQFF
TRBJ1-1	TRBV7-3	CASSANPRTGRTEAFF
TRBJ1-3	TRBV7-9	CASSFGGSRPGNTIYF
TRBJ2-1	TRBV13	CASSLDAGNNNEQFF
TRBJ2-1	TRBV5-5	CASGPLTGGLNEQFF
TRBJ2-3	TRBV9	CASSPDEGTGGWDTQYF
TRBJ2-4	TRBV7-2	CASSPSLYAKNIQYF
TRBJ2-5	TRBV7-2	CASSLTPLAGAQGETQYF
TRBJ1-3	TRBV6-1	CASSEFKGSGNTIYF
TRBJ2-2	TRBV19	CASRLPGQGLTGELFF
TRBJ2-5	TRBV5-1	CASSSAGGYPETQYF
TRBJ2-7	TRBV19	CASSIDDRGGEQYF
TRBJ2-1	TRBV27	CASRHGIGYSSYNEQFF
TRBJ2-3	TRBV6-1	CASSTRWDSTDTQYF
TRBJ1-3	TRBV9	CANSGSGNTIYF
TRBJ2-5	TRBV5-4	CASSSPGLEKETQYF
TRBJ1-1	TRBV19	CASSIDTLDRGPMDTEAFF
TRBJ2-5	TRBV6-1	CASIPFRVGLETQYF
TRBJ2-1	TRBV6-4	CASSDGTSGYNEQFF
TRBJ2-3	TRBV7-2	CASSLVGGGTDTQYF
TRBJ1-2	TRBV29-1	CSVDTTGLNYGYTF
TRBJ2-3	TRBV5-6	CASSWGIYTQYF
TRBJ2-2	TRBV7-3	CASSGSVTRTGELFF
TRBJ2-1	TRBV6-1	CATLLAGASYNEQFF
TRBJ2-2	TRBV4-1	CASSFRDRAAGELFF
TRBJ1-1	TRBV5-1	CASKGRTNTEAFF
TRBJ1-4	TRBV15	CATSRTPILDRNEKLFF
TRBJ2-2	TRBV6-4	CASSDVNTGELFF
TRBJ2-1	TRBV19	CASSRTSGPYNEQFF
TRBJ1-1	TRBV19	CASRGQGAFEAFF
TRBJ2-1	TRBV18	CASSPPSGGTYNEQFF
TRBJ1-2	TRBV5-4	CASSLATGVLEGYTF
TRBJ2-1	TRBV29-1	CSVEGLGLINEQFF
TRBJ2-1	TRBV6-1	CASSASAYGLHYNEQFF
TRBJ1-4	TRBV6-5	CASSRRLGTPEKLFF
TRBJ1-5	TRBV7-3	CAPYQRAEALGSNQPQHF
TRBJ2-2	TRBV27	CASRPGTGYPGELFF
TRBJ1-2	TRBV30	CAWSSGLNDGYTF
TRBJ1-1	TRBV5-1	CASSWNTGTGNTEAFF
TRBJ1-1	TRBV19	CASSTERENTEAFF
TRBJ1-2	TRBV5-1	CASSLDGNDYGYTF
TRBJ2-1	TRBV7-3	CASSLGSSGTNEQFF
TRBJ2-6	TRBV10-3	CAISPSGGGSGANVLTF
.	TRBV4-3	CASSQEKPGTAPYEQYF
TRBJ2-5	TRBV5-1	CASRGRYQRGETQYF
TRBJ2-3	TRBV7-2	CASSPRGGGPQSTQYF
TRBJ1-4	TRBV6-1	CASSETGYEEKLFF